Reported below is one T cell receptor (beta chain). The data are from a study of neoadjuvant anti-PD-1 for oral cavity cancer. This CDR3 has 14 residues. The germline V gene has CDR1 SNHLY and CDR2 FYNNEI. V was shortened by 6 bases and J by 3 bases, with 13 bases between the two germline ends. TCRdb's copy holds only in-frame clones and misses some; the assay was immunoSEQ multiplex PCR. The sample holds tens of thousands of clones, approximately 82% seen once. The specimen was PBMCs, collected before nivolumab (anti-PD-1) treatment. The receptor comes from a person aged 40 to 85 with oral cavity squamous cell carcinoma. The chain couples TRBV2 to TRBJ2-3, with a tentative D call TRBD2 (5 bases). CDR3 amino acids: CASRTLEGTDTQYF. In DNA form, the CDR3 reads TGTGCCAGCAGGACCCTAGAGGGTACAGATACGCAGTATTTT.